These T cell receptor beta chains were read from a single sample in a study of T-cell reconstitution after alpha-beta-depleted transplantation in children. TCRdb reanalysed the PCR reads using MiXCR and keeps one entry per CDR3 protein. This table holds 600,000 to 700,000 distinct CDR3 sequences, around 13% found once. Sequencing was performed on PBMCs, taken before TCRalphabeta/CD19-depleted stem cell transplant. The receptors here all came from a girl between 2 and 10 years old with congenital amegakaryocytic thrombocytopenia, due to receive a stem cell transplant. Each CDR3 is given with its conserved first and last residue. D genes are given only for firm matches. The size of a clone is reported for some rows only, either as once, few or many, or as a class for expanded clones.

CDR3,DNA,size,V,length,D,J
CASSWAQGAFF,TGTGCCAGCAGTTGGGCACAGGGAGCTTTCTTT,NA,TRBV28,11,NA,TRBJ1-1
CASSGTLSQETQYF,TGTGCCAGCAGCGGAACACTTTCCCAAGAGACCCAGTACTTC,many,TRBV5-5,14,NA,TRBJ2-5
CSVWTSGRASEQFF,TGCAGCGTGTGGACTAGCGGGAGGGCCAGTGAGCAGTTCTTC,NA,TRBV29-1,14,TRBD2,TRBJ2-1
CATSDSGLDTQYF,TGTGCCACCAGTGATTCGGGGCTAGATACGCAGTATTTT,NA,TRBV24-1,13,NA,TRBJ2-3
CASSLGYPAGTSVYNEQFF,TGTGCCAGCAGCTTAGGGTACCCGGCCGGGACTAGCGTCTACAATGAGCAGTTCTTC,NA,TRBV11-2,19,TRBD2,TRBJ2-1
CSARADTPNTEAFF,TGCAGTGCTAGGGCGGACACCCCGAACACTGAAGCTTTCTTT,few,TRBV20-1,14,NA,TRBJ1-1
CASRTDLNQPQHF,TGTGCCAGCCGGACCGATCTAAATCAGCCCCAGCATTTT,NA,TRBV19,13,NA,TRBJ1-5
CSVEYATSYIQQTQYF,TGCAGCGTTGAATATGCTACATCCTATATCCAACAGACCCAGTACTTC,NA,TRBV29-1,16,NA,TRBJ2-5
CASRSLPGEQYF,TGTGCCAGCAGGAGTCTCCCGGGGGAGCAGTACTTC,few,TRBV7-2,12,NA,TRBJ2-7
CASSLVPGGELFF,TGTGCCAGCAGCTTAGTTCCAGGCGGGGAGCTGTTTTTT,NA,TRBV11-2,13,NA,TRBJ2-2
CASSHGRPGTDTQYF,TGTGCCAGCAGCCACGGGAGGCCGGGCACAGATACGCAGTATTTT,NA,TRBV7-7,15,TRBD2,TRBJ2-3
CASSFGPGARQPQHF,TGTGCCAGCAGCTTCGGTCCCGGGGCCCGTCAGCCCCAGCATTTT,NA,TRBV11-2,15,NA,TRBJ1-5
CATGFSSGSEQFF,TGTGCCACCGGATTCTCTAGCGGGAGTGAGCAGTTCTTC,many,TRBV27,13,TRBD2,TRBJ2-1
CASSSAGLAEDNEQFF,TGCGCCAGCAGCTCTGCGGGACTAGCGGAGGACAATGAGCAGTTCTTC,many,TRBV5-1,16,TRBD2,TRBJ2-1
CASSLSAGPTRKNIQYF,TGTGCCAGCAGTTTATCGGCAGGACCGACCCGAAAAAACATTCAGTACTTC,NA,TRBV27,17,NA,TRBJ2-4
CASGPGLVTDTQYF,TGTGCCAGCGGGCCGGGACTAGTAACAGATACGCAGTATTTT,NA,TRBV6-1,14,TRBD2,TRBJ2-3
CSARDPKGLTGRSDTQYF,TGCAGTGCTAGAGATCCCAAAGGCCTGACTGGGAGATCAGATACGCAGTATTTT,NA,TRBV20-1,18,NA,TRBJ2-3
CASSLTADLAFF,TGTGCCAGCAGCTTAACAGCAGATTTAGCTTTCTTT,few,TRBV7-8,12,NA,TRBJ1-1
CTSSLDGLAGGFSTDTQYF,TGTACCAGCAGCCTCGATGGGCTAGCGGGAGGATTTAGCACAGATACGCAGTATTTT,once,TRBV12-3/TRBV12-4,19,TRBD2,TRBJ2-3
CASSSLLEQFF,TGTGCCAGCAGTTCTCTTCTAGAGCAGTTCTTC,many,TRBV12-3/TRBV12-4,11,NA,TRBJ2-1
CASRAGRAGDTQYF,TGTGCCAGCAGAGCGGGGAGGGCCGGAGATACGCAGTATTTT,NA,TRBV12-3/TRBV12-4,14,TRBD2,TRBJ2-3
CASTNRIRDSNQPQHF,TGTGCCAGCACCAATCGGATCAGGGATAGCAATCAGCCCCAGCATTTT,NA,TRBV6-1,16,NA,TRBJ1-5
CAVVSGNTIYF,TGTGCCGTCGTCTCTGGAAACACCATATATTTT,NA,TRBV19,11,NA,TRBJ1-3
CASSPTEQVFTDTQYF,TGTGCCAGCTCACCAACAGAACAGGTCTTCACAGATACGCAGTATTTT,few,TRBV18,16,NA,TRBJ2-3
CASRTTSLRADTQYF,TGTGCCAGCAGGACCACCTCTCTTCGCGCAGATACGCAGTATTTT,many,TRBV6-1,15,NA,TRBJ2-3
CSARAGTSVGSANVLTF,TGCAGTGCTAGAGCCGGGACTAGCGTTGGATCGGCCAACGTCCTGACTTTC,NA,TRBV20-1,17,TRBD2,TRBJ2-6
CSARVVGASDEQFF,TGCAGTGCTAGGGTCGTGGGGGCTTCTGATGAGCAGTTCTTC,few,TRBV20-1,14,NA,TRBJ2-1
CSAEDRSYNSPLHF,TGCAGTGCCGAGGACAGGAGCTATAATTCACCCCTCCACTTT,NA,TRBV20-1,14,TRBD1,TRBJ1-6
CASSPPFLDLPDTQYF,TGTGCCAGCAGCCCCCCTTTTTTGGACTTGCCAGATACGCAGTATTTT,NA,TRBV7-2,16,NA,TRBJ2-3
CASSMGLAGVNTQYF,TGTGCCAGCAGCATGGGACTAGCGGGAGTGAATACGCAGTATTTT,many,TRBV7-3,15,TRBD2,TRBJ2-3
CSAGTPGPMNTEAFF,TGCAGTGCTGGGACCCCCGGGCCGATGAACACTGAAGCTTTCTTT,few,TRBV20-1,15,NA,TRBJ1-1
CASSPREGVIWETQYF,TGTGCCAGCAGCCCTAGAGAGGGAGTTATTTGGGAGACCCAGTACTTC,NA,TRBV27,16,NA,TRBJ2-5
CASSLGASGREQYF,TGTGCCAGCAGTTTAGGGGCTAGCGGGAGAGAGCAGTACTTC,few,TRBV27,14,TRBD2,TRBJ2-7
CSAKDLGHEAFF,TGCAGTGCTAAGGATCTGGGACATGAAGCTTTCTTT,few,TRBV20-1,12,NA,TRBJ1-1
CASSLREKSHEQYF,TGTGCCAGCAGCTTGCGGGAGAAGAGCCACGAGCAGTACTTC,NA,TRBV7-6,14,TRBD2,TRBJ2-7
CASSQLAGDEQYF,TGCGCCAGCAGCCAACTAGCGGGAGACGAGCAGTACTTC,few,TRBV4-1,13,TRBD2,TRBJ2-7
CAWSGAGELFF,TGTGCCTGGAGTGGGGCCGGGGAGCTGTTTTTT,few,TRBV30,11,NA,TRBJ2-2
CSARRAGGTNEQFF,TGCAGTGCTAGAAGAGCGGGAGGGACCAATGAGCAGTTCTTC,NA,TRBV20-1,14,TRBD2,TRBJ2-1
CASSPNRQANGYGYTF,TGTGCCAGCAGTCCCAATCGACAGGCTAACGGCTATGGCTACACCTTC,NA,TRBV12-3/TRBV12-4,16,NA,TRBJ1-2
CSGQLDEQFF,TGCAGCGGACAGCTGGATGAGCAGTTCTTC,NA,TRBV29-1,10,NA,TRBJ2-1
CASSSSGYVGEQYF,TGTGCCAGCTCATCTAGCGGGTATGTAGGAGAGCAGTACTTC,NA,TRBV18,14,TRBD2,TRBJ2-7
CASSLYLDRITGYEQYF,TGTGCCAGCAGCTTATACCTGGACAGAATTACTGGGTACGAGCAGTACTTC,few,TRBV7-3,17,NA,TRBJ2-7
CASSRDWDTEAFF,TGTGCCAGCAGTCGAGACTGGGACACTGAAGCTTTCTTT,many,TRBV6-4,13,NA,TRBJ1-1
CASSPGTGANYGYTF,TGTGCCAGCAGTCCAGGGACAGGGGCCAACTATGGCTACACCTTC,many,TRBV27,15,TRBD1,TRBJ1-2
CASAPRTASLTYEQYF,TGCGCCAGCGCCCCGAGGACAGCCTCGTTGACCTACGAGCAGTACTTC,many,TRBV5-1,16,NA,TRBJ2-7
CSVAPSGAAFF,TGCAGCGTGGCGCCGAGTGGTGCCGCTTTCTTT,NA,TRBV29-1,11,NA,TRBJ1-1
CSVSPSGIYNEQFF,TGCAGCGTCAGCCCTAGCGGGATCTACAATGAGCAGTTCTTC,few,TRBV29-1,14,TRBD2,TRBJ2-1
CSARDPWGFNQPQHF,TGCAGTGCTAGAGATCCGTGGGGGTTCAATCAGCCCCAGCATTTT,few,TRBV20-1,15,NA,TRBJ1-5
CASSLRYGLEETQYF,TGTGCCAGCAGTTTACGTTATGGGCTGGAAGAGACCCAGTACTTC,few,TRBV12-3/TRBV12-4,15,NA,TRBJ2-5